The T cell receptor beta chain under discussion was sequenced for a study of T-cell memory formation after mild COVID-19. Study results and caveats: Second-wave clones that peaked on day 37 lacked confirmed SARS-CoV-2 specificity. Later expanders leaned toward CD4+, whereas clones contracting from day 15 to 85 were balanced CD4/CD8.

MiXCR was run by TCRdb on the 5' RACE reads, yielding one entry per CDR3 protein. The sample has hundreds of thousands of distinct CDR3 sequences; approximately 15% are singletons. This clonotype was found a few times. Its antigen is not known. CDR3 length: 15 amino acids. V was pared by 5 bases and J by 4 bases, with 17 bases between. Germline assignment: CDR1 MNHEY and CDR2 SVGAGI. V is TRBV6-5 and J is TRBJ2-5; the D is unclear. Specimen: PBMCs or a T cell subset sorted from them (not recorded which). The sequence derives from a man younger than 35 who had mild COVID-19 (a few samples of this study predate the infection). Cell type and time point are not known. CDR3 in amino acids: CASSPSTAKGETQYF. CDR3 coding DNA: TGTGCCAGCAGTCCGTCGACCGCAAAAGGAGAGACCCAGTACTTC.